These 4 T cell receptor beta chains were all obtained from the same sample, sequenced in a study of cytomegalovirus exposure and HLA in healthy donors. Use of 60 Vbeta and 13 Jbeta primers characterized the PCR. Some clones are missing from TCRdb's copy, which holds only in-frame ones; the method was immunoSEQ multiplex PCR. In the table there are 150,000 to 200,000 clones, roughly 79% of which are singletons. The specimen was PBMCs. These receptors were collected from a woman aged 50 to 60 in good health and CMV-seronegative.

The rearrangement uses TRBV28 and TRBJ2-5, with D possibly being TRBD2 (6 bases). The assigned J gene may be wrong: the sequence end matches TRBJ2-7 better. The V gene's germline CDR1 is MDHEN and CDR2 SYDVKM. The CDR3 loop spans 13 amino acids. The CDR3 DNA is TGTGCCAGCCTGGGCGGGGTCTCCTACGAGCAGTACTTC. This codes for CASLGGVSYEQYF.

This clone was seen only once. The chain uses TRBV11-3 and TRBJ1-5; TRBD1 aligns across 8 bases. Per germline, CDR1 SGHNT and CDR2 YENEEA. The CDR3 has 16 residues. The ends lost 4 bases at V and 4 bases at J; junction bases unmatched: 9. The CDR3 region has the DNA TGTGCCAGCAGCTCCGACAGGGGAAAATATAATCAGCCCCAGCATTTT. This codes for CASSSDRGKYNQPQHF.

This chain joins TRBV7-3 and TRBJ2-1; 11 bases fit TRBD2. Losses at the gene ends were 5 bases for V and 2 bases for J; bases not matched to a gene: 14. Per germline, CDR1 SGHTA and CDR2 FQGTGA. The length of the CDR3 is 19 residues. CDR3 coding DNA: TGTGCCAGCAGCACAACTAGCGGGAGTACGAGAGGGACCTACAATGAGCAGTTCTTC. Its translation is CASSTTSGSTRGTYNEQFF.

This chain uses TRBV28 with TRBJ2-7, with D maybe TRBD1 (5 bases). The V end lost 3 bases, the J end lost 5 bases, and 11 bases lay between the germline ends. CDR1 is MDHEN, CDR2 SYDVKM, per germline. This CDR3 spans 13 amino acids. CDR3 DNA: TGTGCCAGCAGTTTCCAGGGTGTCCACGAGCAGTACTTC. Translating gives CASSFQGVHEQYF.